This T cell receptor beta chain came from a study of esophageal squamous cell carcinoma under preoperative chemotherapy. Study details: TCR repertoires were profiled from both peripheral blood T cells and tumor-infiltrating lymphocytes. Study results and limitations: Abundant clones tended to shrink rather than expand after paclitaxel-nedaplatin. After treatment, tumor-infiltrating lymphocytes seemed to come partly from incoming peripheral T cells, not only local changes.

This clonotype was detected once. Its specificity is not known. The junction departs from the called germline gene at one end, perhaps through a read error. TCRdb redid the calling of the PCR reads with MiXCR, one entry per CDR3 protein. The sample holds tens of thousands of distinct CDR3 sequences, roughly 50% seen once. This CDR3 comprises 15 residues. Germline CDR1 reads SGHVS; CDR2 reads FQNEAQ. As for time point: before preoperative PTX-NDP chemotherapy. Paclitaxel-nedaplatin chemotherapy was given to patients ahead of their surgery. Specimen collection occurred from a patient given preoperative chemotherapy. This chain links TRBV7-8 with TRBJ2-4; D assignment may be TRBD1 or TRBD2 (5 bases each). The receptor was derived from a human donor with esophageal squamous cell carcinoma. The donor label of this sample is uncertain. The CDR3 loop reads CASGPRGLDKDIQYF. The CDR3 DNA is TGTGCCAGCGGGCCGAGGGGCCTAGACAAAGACATTCAGTACTTC.